A selection of T cell receptor beta chains follows, all from one sample in a study of T-cell memory formation after mild COVID-19. TCRdb reprocessed the 5' RACE reads with MiXCR, giving one entry per CDR3 protein. Among approximately 410,000 distinct CDR3 sequences listed, 20% to 30% were seen once. Input material: PBMCs or a T cell subset sorted from them (not recorded which). These receptors came from an adult woman who had mild COVID-19 (a few samples of this study predate the infection). Cell type and time point are not known. Each CDR3 is given with its conserved first and last residue. A D gene is named only where the DNA matches it firmly. Expanded clones are given a class, and other clones once, few, many or no size at all.

>NA|TRBJ1-3|TRBV12-3/TRBV12-4|few
TGTGCCCTCCGGACAGCTAGCTCTGGAAACACCATATATTTT
CALRTASSGNTIYF
>NA|TRBJ2-2|TRBV27|NA
TGTGCCACCCTCCCGGACAAGAACACCGGGGAGCTGTTTTTT
CATLPDKNTGELFF
>NA|TRBJ1-2|TRBV7-2|NA
TGTGCCAGCAGCTTAGAATCAAGGGTGCAGGGCTATGGCTACACCTTC
CASSLESRVQGYGYTF
>TRBD1|TRBJ1-2|TRBV12-3/TRBV12-4|few
TGTGCCAGCAGTTTGACAGGGATAAACTATGGCTACACCTTC
CASSLTGINYGYTF
>NA|TRBJ2-7|TRBV15|NA
TGTGCCACCAGCACCGAACTCTACGAGCAGTACTTC
CATSTELYEQYF
>NA|TRBJ2-1|TRBV9|once
TGTGCCAGCAGCGTACCTGGGAATGAGCAGTTCTTC
CASSVPGNEQFF
>NA|TRBJ1-3|TRBV4-3|few
TGCGCCAGCAGCCAGGACTCTGGAAACACCATATATTTT
CASSQDSGNTIYF
>NA|TRBJ2-1|TRBV5-1|few
TGCGCCAGCAGCGGACATTTGGAGGGTAACAATGAGCAGTTCTTC
CASSGHLEGNNEQFF
>NA|TRBJ2-1|TRBV7-9|few
TGTGCCAGCAGCCTAGACCACGGCCCCCTCGTCGGGCAGTTCTTC
CASSLDHGPLVGQFF
>NA|TRBJ2-7|TRBV19|NA
TGTGCCAGTACCCCCGAAAGGGGGACCTACGAGCAGTACTTC
CASTPERGTYEQYF
>NA|TRBJ2-7|TRBV6-4|NA
TGTGCCAGCAGTGACCCGGTTAGCCGCCCCTACGAGCAGTACTTC
CASSDPVSRPYEQYF
>NA|TRBJ2-1|TRBV30|NA
TGTGCCTGCCCGAGAAGGGGGGGGCCTTACAATGAGCAGTTCTTC
CACPRRGGPYNEQFF
>NA|TRBJ2-7|TRBV12-3/TRBV12-4|few
TGTGCCAGCAGTTTAGGGGGCGGCCAAACCTACGAGCAGTACTTC
CASSLGGGQTYEQYF
>TRBD1|TRBJ1-2|TRBV6-2/TRBV6-3|few
TGTGCCAGCCAGAGAGAGGGACAGGAGCCTCTTGGTGGCTACACCTTC
CASQREGQEPLGGYTF
>TRBD2|TRBJ2-7|TRBV20-1|many
TGCAGTGCTAGAGACCCTAGCGGGAGGGCCGGGTACGAGCAGTACTTC
CSARDPSGRAGYEQYF
>NA|TRBJ2-7|TRBV5-6|NA
TGTGCCAGTCATCGACAGGGAGGCAACGAGCAGTACTTC
CASHRQGGNEQYF
>TRBD1|TRBJ2-2|TRBV24-1|NA
TGTGCCACCAGTGACCACCGGACAGGGGACACCGGGGAGCTGTTTTTT
CATSDHRTGDTGELFF
>NA|TRBJ1-2|TRBV20-1|few
TGCAGTGCTAGAGGACCCCAACCCTCTGGCTATGGCTACACCTTC
CSARGPQPSGYGYTF
>NA|TRBJ2-2|TRBV19|NA
TGTGCCAGTATAAAGCCCAACACCGGGGAGCTGTTTTTT
CASIKPNTGELFF
>TRBD1|TRBJ2-2|TRBV24-1|NA
TGTGCCACCAGTGACCCGGGACAGGGGGCTACCGGGGAGCTGTTTTTT
CATSDPGQGATGELFF
>NA|TRBJ2-1|TRBV12-3/TRBV12-4|few
TGTGCCAGCAGTTTAGCCGGAGGGGGGAATGAGCAGTTCTTC
CASSLAGGGNEQFF
>NA|TRBJ2-1|TRBV7-9|few
TGTGCCAGCAGCCCTACGACTAACTGGGAGCAGTTCTTC
CASSPTTNWEQFF
>TRBD2|TRBJ2-5|TRBV24-1|few
TGTGCCACCAGTGATTTGCGCCTTGACGGGAGGACGGGGCAAGAGACCCAGTACTTC
CATSDLRLDGRTGQETQYF
>TRBD2|TRBJ2-2|TRBV3-1|few
TGTGCCAGCAGCCAAGAAACTAGCGGGAAGACCGGGGAGCTGTTTTTT
CASSQETSGKTGELFF
>TRBD2|TRBJ2-5|TRBV6-2/TRBV6-3|few
TGTGCCAGCAGCCGACTAGCGGGGGACCAAGAGACCCAGTACTTC
CASSRLAGDQETQYF
>NA|TRBJ2-4|TRBV7-2|NA
TGTGCCAGCAGCTCCCCGGGACTCTCCAAGCGCAAAAACATTCAGTACTTC
CASSSPGLSKRKNIQYF
>NA|TRBJ2-2|TRBV5-5|NA
TGTGCCAGCAGCTGGACAGTAGACACCGGGGAGCTGTTTTTT
CASSWTVDTGELFF
>TRBD1|TRBJ2-7|TRBV7-8|NA
TGTGCCAGCAGCACGACAGGGTTCTACGAGCAGTACTTC
CASSTTGFYEQYF
>TRBD1|TRBJ1-5|TRBV5-5|few
TGTGCCAGCAGCCTGGGCCCCGGAAAGGGGGCTTACAATCAGCCCCAGCATTTT
CASSLGPGKGAYNQPQHF
>TRBD2|TRBJ2-3|TRBV5-4|NA
TGTGCCAGCAGCTTCCCCCCCCCGGGGGGGCGGTCAGATACGCAGTATTTT
CASSFPPPGGRSDTQYF
>NA|TRBJ2-7|TRBV9|NA
TGTGCCAGCAGCGTAGGGGGTTTGGACTACGAGCAGTACTTC
CASSVGGLDYEQYF
>NA|TRBJ1-3|TRBV7-2|NA
TGTGCCAGCAGCTACGCCGGGGACACCATATATTTT
CASSYAGDTIYF
>TRBD2|TRBJ2-7|TRBV5-1|few
TGCGCCAGCAGCTCGGACGTGGGAGGGCCGGTCGAGCAGTACTTC
CASSSDVGGPVEQYF
>NA|TRBJ2-7|TRBV7-2|NA
TGTGCCAGCGGATCGACCGGGTACGAGCAGTACTTC
CASGSTGYEQYF
>NA|TRBJ2-5|TRBV7-6|once
TGTGCCAGCAGCCCAGCCGCTCTGGAGACCCAGTACTTC
CASSPAALETQYF
>NA|TRBJ2-2|TRBV4-1|few
TGCGCCAGCAGCCAAGCTAGACAGCTCACCGGGGAGCTGTTTTTT
CASSQARQLTGELFF
>TRBD2|TRBJ2-3|TRBV12-3/TRBV12-4|NA
TGTGCCAGCAGTCTTACTAGCGGGAATTCAGATACGCAGTATTTT
CASSLTSGNSDTQYF
>NA|TRBJ2-7|TRBV25-1|few
TGTGCCAGCAGTGAATCCCCCCCCCTACAGGGCTACGAGCAGTACTTC
CASSESPPLQGYEQYF
>TRBD1|TRBJ1-2|TRBV5-1|NA
TGCGCCAGCAGCTCGGACAGGGCCTCCCGACAAGTCACCTTC
CASSSDRASRQVTF
>NA|TRBJ2-4|TRBV30|NA
TGTGCCTGGAGTGCCCCACGGGTAACCAAAAACATTCAGTACTTC
CAWSAPRVTKNIQYF
>NA|TRBJ1-2|TRBV30|NA
TGTGCCTGGAGGACCGGACCCGCCTATGGCTACACCTTC
CAWRTGPAYGYTF
>NA|TRBJ1-1|TRBV12-3/TRBV12-4|NA
TGTGCCAGCAGGAAGGGGGTTGAGGCTGAAGCTTTCTTT
CASRKGVEAEAFF
>NA|TRBJ1-6|TRBV4-1|few
TGCGCCAGCAGCCCGCGGACTGCACGCCTCTCCTATAATTCACCCCTCCACTTT
CASSPRTARLSYNSPLHF
>NA|TRBJ2-2|TRBV5-1|NA
TGCGCCAGCAGCTTGCCCCGGGGGACAGACACCGGGGAGCTGTTTTTT
CASSLPRGTDTGELFF
>NA|TRBJ1-1|TRBV18|NA
TGTGCCAGCTCACCACAGGGGGAGATCACTGAAGCTTTCTTT
CASSPQGEITEAFF
>TRBD1|TRBJ1-2|TRBV7-9|NA
TGTGCCAGCAGCCGCCAGGGACAGCCTCCTAACTATGGCTACACCTTC
CASSRQGQPPNYGYTF
>NA|TRBJ2-2|TRBV3-1|NA
TGTGCCAGCAGCCAAGGGTCTGGGTTGTACACCGGGGAGCTGTTTTTT
CASSQGSGLYTGELFF
>TRBD2|TRBJ2-7|TRBV6-5|few
TGTGCCAGCACACCGACTAGCGGGAGTTACGAGCAGTACTTC
CASTPTSGSYEQYF
>NA|TRBJ1-5|TRBV20-1|NA
TGCAGTGCTAGAGGCGGGGGTAGCAATCAGCCCCAGCATTTT
CSARGGGSNQPQHF
>NA|TRBJ1-1|TRBV6-1|few
TGTGCCAGCAGTTATCAGGAGGACACTGAAGCTTTCTTT
CASSYQEDTEAFF
>TRBD2|TRBJ2-5|TRBV10-3|NA
TGTGCCATCAGTGAGTCGGGACTAGCGGGTGACGAGACCCAGTACTTC
CAISESGLAGDETQYF
>TRBD1|TRBJ1-2|TRBV6-5|NA
TGTGCCAGCAGCTATAACCGGGACAGCGATCCATATGGCTACACCTTC
CASSYNRDSDPYGYTF
>TRBD2|TRBJ2-2|TRBV6-2/TRBV6-3|NA
TGTGCCAGCATTGGACTAGCGGCTACCGGGGAGCTGTTTTTT
CASIGLAATGELFF
>TRBD2|TRBJ2-1|TRBV7-2|many
TGTGCCAGCAGCTTGGTGGCGGGAGGGTACAATGAGCAGTTCTTC
CASSLVAGGYNEQFF